A selection of T cell receptor beta chains follows, all from one sample in a study of CD8+CD57+ T cells in acquired aplastic anemia. TCRdb called the reads again in MiXCR, with one record for every CDR3 protein. The table has 100,000 to 150,000 distinct CDR3 sequences, 55% to 70% seen once. Material: sorted CD4+, CD8+, or CD8+CD57+ T cells (not recorded which) from PBMCs. The receptors stem from a human donor with aplastic anemia. The CDR3 runs from the conserved cysteine through the conserved F or W. The order of the fields is V gene, clone size, D gene, J gene, CDR3 protein, CDR3 DNA. D genes are given only for firm matches. The size of a clone is reported for some rows only, either as once, few or many, or as a class for expanded clones.

>TRBV2|-|TRBD1|TRBJ2-7
CASSVTGVDEQYF
TGTGCCAGCAGTGTAACAGGGGTCGACGAGCAGTACTTC
>TRBV4-2|-|TRBD1|TRBJ2-1
CASSSTGDVNEQFF
TGTGCCAGCAGCTCGACAGGGGACGTCAATGAGCAGTTCTTC
>TRBV7-3|-|-|TRBJ2-2
CASSLTGSGELFF
TGTGCCAGCAGCTTAACGGGATCCGGGGAGCTGTTTTTT
>TRBV2|-|-|TRBJ1-5
CASRRDNNNQPQHF
TGTGCCAGCAGAAGGGACAACAACAATCAGCCCCAGCATTTT
>TRBV24-1|once|TRBD2|TRBJ2-5
CARRAHSGVEETQYF
TGTGCTAGGAGGGCGCATAGCGGGGTGGAGGAGACCCAGTACTTC
>TRBV12-3/TRBV12-4|-|-|TRBJ1-1
CASSLEGGRAEAFF
TGTGCCAGCAGTTTGGAGGGGGGGCGAGCTGAAGCTTTCTTT
>TRBV28|-|TRBD1|TRBJ1-2
CASSFSLTGRNYGYTF
TGTGCCAGCAGTTTTTCATTGACAGGGAGAAACTATGGCTACACCTTC
>TRBV29-1|few|-|TRBJ2-1
CSVAQESLEQFF
TGCAGCGTTGCTCAGGAGAGTTTGGAGCAGTTCTTC
>TRBV7-8|many|-|TRBJ1-5
CATGGGNQPQHF
TGTGCCACGGGGGGCGGCAATCAGCCCCAGCATTTT
>TRBV29-1|many|-|TRBJ2-5
CSVGDFQETQYF
TGCAGCGTTGGCGACTTCCAAGAGACCCAGTACTTC
>TRBV19|-|TRBD1|TRBJ2-7
CASSILGDSYEQYF
TGTGCCAGTAGTATTCTAGGGGACAGTTACGAGCAGTACTTC
>TRBV15|-|TRBD1|TRBJ1-2
CATSPQGARVYGYTF
TGTGCCACCAGCCCCCAGGGGGCGCGTGTCTATGGCTACACCTTC
>TRBV11-1|-|TRBD2|TRBJ2-1
CASSYGTSGLNEQFF
TGTGCCAGCAGCTATGGGACTAGCGGGTTAAATGAGCAGTTCTTC
>TRBV19|many|-|TRBJ2-3
CASSSQRPVTQYF
TGTGCCAGTAGTAGTCAGAGACCCGTTACGCAGTATTTT
>TRBV7-6|many|-|TRBJ2-7
CASSLDGVSQYF
TGTGCCAGCAGCTTAGATGGAGTTTCGCAGTACTTC
>TRBV6-4|-|TRBD2|TRBJ2-7
CASSPGGGLGEQYF
TGTGCCAGCAGCCCCGGGGGGGGCTTAGGAGAGCAGTACTTC
>TRBV19|-|TRBD1|TRBJ2-7
CASTTAGTGTYEQYF
TGTGCCAGTACCACGGCCGGGACAGGGACCTACGAGCAGTACTTC
>TRBV15|-|TRBD1|TRBJ2-1
CATSREQGAYNEQFF
TGTGCCACCAGCAGAGAACAGGGGGCCTACAATGAGCAGTTCTTC
>TRBV13|-|TRBD1|TRBJ2-7
CASSSEGTGGYEQYF
TGTGCCAGCAGCTCCGAGGGGACAGGGGGCTACGAGCAGTACTTC
>TRBV25-1|-|TRBD1|TRBJ2-5
CASSEGGQVRGETQYF
TGTGCCAGCAGTGAAGGGGGACAGGTGAGGGGGGAGACCCAGTACTTC
>TRBV2|-|-|TRBJ2-3
CASTLRWGAEDTQYF
TGTGCCAGCACCCTCCGGTGGGGGGCAGAAGATACGCAGTATTTT
>TRBV28|few|-|TRBJ2-1
CASSLPLEQLSSYNEQFF
TGTGCCAGCAGTTTACCCCTTGAGCAACTGAGCTCCTACAATGAGCAGTTCTTC
>TRBV9|many|TRBD1|TRBJ1-1
CASSGGQGWTTEAFF
TGTGCCAGCAGCGGGGGACAGGGGTGGACCACTGAAGCTTTCTTT
>TRBV2|few|-|TRBJ1-1
CASTIGGTMNTEAFF
TGTGCCAGCACAATAGGGGGGACGATGAACACTGAAGCTTTCTTT
>TRBV20-1|-|-|TRBJ1-1
CSAGRGLMNTEAFF
TGCAGTGCTGGTAGGGGACTCATGAACACTGAAGCTTTCTTT
>TRBV7-9|-|TRBD1|TRBJ2-5
CASSTWTGGEETQYF
TGTGCCAGCAGCACTTGGACAGGGGGCGAGGAGACCCAGTACTTC
>TRBV5-1|-|-|TRBJ1-1
CASSLAPQGRNTEAFF
TGCGCCAGCAGCTTGGCCCCGCAGGGACGGAACACTGAGGCTTTCTTT
>TRBV2|once|-|TRBJ2-7
CASEGGSYSYEQYF
TGTGCCAGCGAAGGAGGGTCCTACTCCTACGAGCAGTACTTC
>TRBV20-1|-|-|TRBJ1-1
CSAKSGLTEAFF
TGCAGTGCCAAGAGTGGGCTCACTGAAGCTTTCTTT
>TRBV6-4|many|-|TRBJ2-2
CASSDSINTGELFF
TGTGCCAGCAGTGACTCGATAAACACCGGGGAGCTGTTTTTT
>TRBV10-3|-|-|TRBJ1-3
CATLWGTISGNTIYF
TGTGCCACACTCTGGGGAACCATCTCTGGAAACACCATATATTTT
>TRBV10-3|-|TRBD1|TRBJ1-2
CAIASYQTGDGNGYTF
TGTGCCATCGCAAGTTACCAGACAGGGGATGGAAATGGCTACACCTTC
>TRBV7-8|-|TRBD2|TRBJ2-7
CASSLWAGGPYEQYF
TGTGCCAGCAGCTTATGGGCGGGGGGGCCCTACGAGCAGTACTTC
>TRBV3-1|-|TRBD1|TRBJ1-2
CASSQGAGGDYGYTF
TGTGCCAGCAGCCAAGGGGCAGGGGGAGACTATGGCTACACCTTC
>TRBV7-9|-|-|TRBJ2-7
CASSQWGLTYEQYF
TGTGCCAGCAGTCAGTGGGGTTTGACCTACGAGCAGTACTTC
>TRBV10-2|-|TRBD1|TRBJ2-7
CASSQGTASSYEQYF
TGTGCCAGCAGCCAAGGGACAGCGAGCTCCTACGAGCAGTACTTC
>TRBV24-1|few|TRBD1|TRBJ2-2
CATSDWGTANTGELFF
TGTGCCACCAGTGATTGGGGGACAGCGAACACCGGGGAGCTGTTTTTT
>TRBV7-9|-|TRBD1|TRBJ1-6
CASSFGTGSSPLHF
TGTGCCAGCAGCTTTGGGACAGGGAGTTCACCCCTCCACTTT